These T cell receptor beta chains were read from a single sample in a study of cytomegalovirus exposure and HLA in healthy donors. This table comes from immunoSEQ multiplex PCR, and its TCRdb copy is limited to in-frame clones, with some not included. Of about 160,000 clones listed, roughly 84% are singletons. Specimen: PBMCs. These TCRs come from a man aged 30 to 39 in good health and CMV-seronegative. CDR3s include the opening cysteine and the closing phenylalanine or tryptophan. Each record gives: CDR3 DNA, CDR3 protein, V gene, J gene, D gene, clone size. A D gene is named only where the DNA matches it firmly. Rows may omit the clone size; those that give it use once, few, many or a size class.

cdr3_nt: TGTGCCAGCAGCTTAGCGTACGGGAGTATGAATGAGCAGTTCTTC
cdr3_aa: CASSLAYGSMNEQFF
v_call: TRBV7-2
j_call: TRBJ2-1
d_call: .
clone_size: .

cdr3_nt: TGTGCCAGCAGTGACTACGAGGATGGCAACTATGGCTACACCTTC
cdr3_aa: CASSDYEDGNYGYTF
v_call: TRBV6-1
j_call: TRBJ1-2
d_call: .
clone_size: .

cdr3_nt: TGTGCCAGCAGCTTGGGACAGCGCAATGAGCAGTTCTTC
cdr3_aa: CASSLGQRNEQFF
v_call: TRBV5-6
j_call: TRBJ2-1
d_call: .
clone_size: .

cdr3_nt: TGCGCCAGCAGCTTGGGACAGGCACTTGGTTATGGCTACACCTTC
cdr3_aa: CASSLGQALGYGYTF
v_call: TRBV5-1
j_call: TRBJ1-2
d_call: .
clone_size: .

cdr3_nt: TGTGCCAGCAGTTACCCGGGTACAGATACGCAGTATTTT
cdr3_aa: CASSYPGTDTQYF
v_call: TRBV6-5
j_call: TRBJ2-3
d_call: .
clone_size: .

cdr3_nt: TGTGCCAGCAGCCTCCGGGACAGTACCACTGAAGCTTTCTTT
cdr3_aa: CASSLRDSTTEAFF
v_call: TRBV7-3
j_call: TRBJ1-1
d_call: TRBD1
clone_size: .

cdr3_nt: TGTGCCAGCAGTGAAAGGAGCGGGGACAACAATGAGCAGTTCTTC
cdr3_aa: CASSERSGDNNEQFF
v_call: TRBV6-4
j_call: TRBJ2-1
d_call: .
clone_size: .

cdr3_nt: TGTGCCAGCAGTCCCCGGGGGGTAGAGGGCTACACCTTC
cdr3_aa: CASSPRGVEGYTF
v_call: TRBV28
j_call: TRBJ1-2
d_call: .
clone_size: .

cdr3_nt: TGTGCCAGCAGCCAAGACGTCCCCGGTGACTACGAGCAGTACTTC
cdr3_aa: CASSQDVPGDYEQYF
v_call: TRBV4-2
j_call: TRBJ2-7
d_call: .
clone_size: .

cdr3_nt: TGTGCCAGCACCGGACAGGGGGGTCAGCCCCAGCATTTT
cdr3_aa: CASTGQGGQPQHF
v_call: TRBV6-6
j_call: TRBJ1-5
d_call: TRBD1
clone_size: .

cdr3_nt: TGTGCCTGGACCGCTTTCGGCGGGGGCCAGTTCTTC
cdr3_aa: CAWTAFGGGQFF
v_call: TRBV30
j_call: TRBJ2-1
d_call: .
clone_size: .

cdr3_nt: TGTGCCAGCAGCTTAACAGGGCCGAACACTGAAGCTTTCTTC
cdr3_aa: CASSLTGPNTEAFF
v_call: TRBV7-9
j_call: TRBJ1-1
d_call: .
clone_size: .

cdr3_nt: TGTGCCACCAGCAGAGGTCGTTCTAGCGGGAGATCAGGAGAGCAGTACTTC
cdr3_aa: CATSRGRSSGRSGEQYF
v_call: TRBV15
j_call: TRBJ2-5
d_call: TRBD2
clone_size: .

cdr3_nt: TGCGCCAGCAGCTTTGGGGACAGGGGGCGTGAGACCCAGTACTTC
cdr3_aa: CASSFGDRGRETQYF
v_call: TRBV5-1
j_call: TRBJ2-5
d_call: TRBD1
clone_size: .

cdr3_nt: TGTGCCAGCAGTTTTGGCCGGGACAGGGACAATGAGCAGTTCTTC
cdr3_aa: CASSFGRDRDNEQFF
v_call: TRBV28
j_call: TRBJ2-1
d_call: TRBD1
clone_size: .

cdr3_nt: TGTGCCAGCAGTTACGGACTAGAAGGTGTGAATGAGCAGTTCTTC
cdr3_aa: CASSYGLEGVNEQFF
v_call: TRBV6-5
j_call: TRBJ2-1
d_call: TRBD2
clone_size: .

cdr3_nt: TGTGCCAGCAGCCCCCAGGGGCGCATGGACAATGAGCAGTTCTTC
cdr3_aa: CASSPQGRMDNEQFF
v_call: TRBV7-9
j_call: TRBJ2-1
d_call: .
clone_size: .

cdr3_nt: TGCGCCAGCAGCCCCCTTATGTGGGAGAGTACGCAGTATTTT
cdr3_aa: CASSPLMWESTQYF
v_call: TRBV4-1
j_call: TRBJ2-3
d_call: .
clone_size: .

cdr3_nt: TGCAGCGTGGGGGGGTTGAAAGGCTACAATGAGCAGTTCTTC
cdr3_aa: CSVGGLKGYNEQFF
v_call: TRBV29-1
j_call: TRBJ2-1
d_call: TRBD2
clone_size: .

cdr3_nt: TGTGCCAGCAGTTTAACCCTGTGGCGGGACTCCTACAATGAGCAGTTCTTC
cdr3_aa: CASSLTLWRDSYNEQFF
v_call: TRBV27
j_call: TRBJ2-1
d_call: .
clone_size: .

cdr3_nt: TGTGCCAGCAGCCCGATCCAGGGGGAGCTGTTTTTT
cdr3_aa: CASSPIQGELFF
v_call: TRBV5-4
j_call: TRBJ2-2
d_call: .
clone_size: few

cdr3_nt: TGTGCCAGCAGCTCCGCCGGGACTAGCAAAAATGAGCAGTTCTTC
cdr3_aa: CASSSAGTSKNEQFF
v_call: TRBV7-6
j_call: TRBJ2-1
d_call: TRBD2
clone_size: few

cdr3_nt: TGCGCCAGCAGCCTTGGACAGGGGATCAACGAGCAGTACTTC
cdr3_aa: CASSLGQGINEQYF
v_call: TRBV4-1
j_call: TRBJ2-7
d_call: TRBD1
clone_size: .

cdr3_nt: TGTGCCAGCAGCCTTAGCACAGATACGCAGTATTTT
cdr3_aa: CASSLSTDTQYF
v_call: TRBV11-1
j_call: TRBJ2-3
d_call: .
clone_size: .

cdr3_nt: TGTGCTAGTGGGCGGATCAAGGAGGGTGGGTATTCACCCCTCCACTTT
cdr3_aa: CASGRIKEGGYSPLHF
v_call: TRBV12-5
j_call: TRBJ1-6
d_call: .
clone_size: .

cdr3_nt: TGTGCCAGCAGCTTAGGTCTCTCCTCCTACGAGCAGTACTTC
cdr3_aa: CASSLGLSSYEQYF
v_call: TRBV7-2
j_call: TRBJ2-7
d_call: .
clone_size: .

cdr3_nt: TGTGCCAGCTCACCCGGGGGGACAGGGAGCTATGGCTACACCTTC
cdr3_aa: CASSPGGTGSYGYTF
v_call: TRBV18
j_call: TRBJ1-2
d_call: TRBD1
clone_size: .

cdr3_nt: TGTGCCAGCACCTCCATCCGACAGGGCGGGGAGACCCAGTACTTC
cdr3_aa: CASTSIRQGGETQYF
v_call: TRBV11-2
j_call: TRBJ2-5
d_call: TRBD1
clone_size: .

cdr3_nt: TGTGCCAGCAGCAAGGGGGCAAGCACAGATACGCAGTATTTT
cdr3_aa: CASSKGASTDTQYF
v_call: TRBV2
j_call: TRBJ2-3
d_call: TRBD1
clone_size: .

cdr3_nt: TGCGCCAGCAGCTTAGGGACAGCAGATGAAAAACTGTTTTTT
cdr3_aa: CASSLGTADEKLFF
v_call: TRBV5-1
j_call: TRBJ1-4
d_call: TRBD1
clone_size: .

cdr3_nt: TGCGCCAGCAGCTTGGCTGGGCAACCTAATTCACCCCTCCACTTT
cdr3_aa: CASSLAGQPNSPLHF
v_call: TRBV5-1
j_call: TRBJ1-6
d_call: .
clone_size: .

cdr3_nt: TGTGCCAGTAGTATTTGGGGAGGGGCCGCTGAAGCTTTCTTT
cdr3_aa: CASSIWGGAAEAFF
v_call: TRBV19
j_call: TRBJ1-1
d_call: .
clone_size: once

cdr3_nt: TGTGCCAGTACCCAGCCGGCGGGAGTTGGGGCCAACGTCCTGACTTTC
cdr3_aa: CASTQPAGVGANVLTF
v_call: TRBV19
j_call: TRBJ2-6
d_call: TRBD2
clone_size: .

cdr3_nt: TGTGCCAGCAGTTTCCGGGACTCGTACAATGAGCAGTTCTTC
cdr3_aa: CASSFRDSYNEQFF
v_call: TRBV7-2
j_call: TRBJ2-1
d_call: .
clone_size: .

cdr3_nt: TGTGCCAGCAGCCGAAGATTAGACACTGAAGCTTTCTTT
cdr3_aa: CASSRRLDTEAFF
v_call: TRBV7-6
j_call: TRBJ1-1
d_call: .
clone_size: few

cdr3_nt: TGTGCCAGCAGCTTGGACGTGGGGCCTGGAAACACCATATATTTT
cdr3_aa: CASSLDVGPGNTIYF
v_call: TRBV5-5
j_call: TRBJ1-3
d_call: .
clone_size: .

cdr3_nt: TGTGCCAGTAGCCGACAGGGGGCCGGCTATGGCTACACCTTC
cdr3_aa: CASSRQGAGYGYTF
v_call: TRBV19
j_call: TRBJ1-2
d_call: TRBD1
clone_size: .

cdr3_nt: TGTGCCAGCAGCCCACGGGATCAGCCCCAGCATTTT
cdr3_aa: CASSPRDQPQHF
v_call: TRBV16
j_call: TRBJ1-5
d_call: .
clone_size: once

cdr3_nt: TGCGCCAGCAGCCTCGGACTAGGGGAGGGCACCGGGGAGCTGTTTTTT
cdr3_aa: CASSLGLGEGTGELFF
v_call: TRBV5-1
j_call: TRBJ2-2
d_call: TRBD2
clone_size: .

cdr3_nt: TGTGCCAGCAGGAAGACCGGGAGTATGTACAATGAGCAGTTCTTC
cdr3_aa: CASRKTGSMYNEQFF
v_call: TRBV28
j_call: TRBJ2-1
d_call: .
clone_size: .

cdr3_nt: TGTGCCAGCTCCTACGGGGTGGTTGCCGGGGAGCTGTTTTTT
cdr3_aa: CASSYGVVAGELFF
v_call: TRBV6-6
j_call: TRBJ2-2
d_call: .
clone_size: .

cdr3_nt: TGTGCCAGCAGTGCAGCCGGGACAGGTTACTACGAGCAGTACTTC
cdr3_aa: CASSAAGTGYYEQYF
v_call: TRBV6-1
j_call: TRBJ2-7
d_call: TRBD1
clone_size: .

cdr3_nt: TGTGCCAGCCGTAGACAGGGGGTCTACTATGGCTACACCTTC
cdr3_aa: CASRRQGVYYGYTF
v_call: TRBV27
j_call: TRBJ1-2
d_call: TRBD1
clone_size: .

cdr3_nt: TGTGCCAGCAGCTTAGGCCCGAACACTGGCTACACCTTC
cdr3_aa: CASSLGPNTGYTF
v_call: TRBV7-9
j_call: TRBJ1-2
d_call: .
clone_size: .

cdr3_nt: TGTGCCAGCAGCTTGGGGGGAATTAAGCAGTTCTTC
cdr3_aa: CASSLGGIKQFF
v_call: TRBV7-2
j_call: TRBJ2-1
d_call: .
clone_size: .

cdr3_nt: TGTGCCAGCAGCTTCCGGGCCAAAATATCGGGGTACCAAGAGACCCAGTACTTC
cdr3_aa: CASSFRAKISGYQETQYF
v_call: TRBV4-2
j_call: TRBJ2-5
d_call: .
clone_size: once

cdr3_nt: TGTGCCAGCAGCTTTTCACTAGCGGCCAACAATGAGCAGTTCTTC
cdr3_aa: CASSFSLAANNEQFF
v_call: TRBV7-2
j_call: TRBJ2-1
d_call: TRBD2
clone_size: .

cdr3_nt: TGTGCCAGCAGCTTCAGGGACAGATGGGAGCAGTACTTC
cdr3_aa: CASSFRDRWEQYF
v_call: TRBV7-2
j_call: TRBJ2-7
d_call: TRBD1
clone_size: .

cdr3_nt: TGTGCCAGCAGCTACGTGGAGAGCACAGATACGCAGTATTTT
cdr3_aa: CASSYVESTDTQYF
v_call: TRBV7-2
j_call: TRBJ2-3
d_call: .
clone_size: few

cdr3_nt: TGCAGTCCGCGGGGGAACACTGAAGCTTTCTTT
cdr3_aa: CSPRGNTEAFF
v_call: TRBV20-1
j_call: TRBJ1-1
d_call: .
clone_size: .

cdr3_nt: TGTGCCTGGAGTAGGGGGGGCCAAGGGAATGAGCAGTTCTTC
cdr3_aa: CAWSRGGQGNEQFF
v_call: TRBV30
j_call: TRBJ2-1
d_call: .
clone_size: .

cdr3_nt: TGTGCCAGCAGCTTTGAGGGACTAGGTTACAATGAGCAGTTCTTC
cdr3_aa: CASSFEGLGYNEQFF
v_call: TRBV9
j_call: TRBJ2-1
d_call: TRBD2
clone_size: .

cdr3_nt: TGCGCCAGCAGCCTCACCGGGACAGGGCAGAAAAAACTGTTTTTT
cdr3_aa: CASSLTGTGQKKLFF
v_call: TRBV4-1
j_call: TRBJ1-4
d_call: TRBD1
clone_size: .

cdr3_nt: TGTGCCAGCAGCCTACGGACAGTCGTCACCGGGGAGCTGTTTTTT
cdr3_aa: CASSLRTVVTGELFF
v_call: TRBV11-2
j_call: TRBJ2-2
d_call: .
clone_size: .

cdr3_nt: TGTGCCAGCAGCTTAGGAACTAAACAAGAGACCCAGTACTTC
cdr3_aa: CASSLGTKQETQYF
v_call: TRBV7-8
j_call: TRBJ2-5
d_call: .
clone_size: .